This entry describes one TCR beta chain. Its antigen is as yet unknown. The source of the sample is a study of beta chain features in type 1 diabetes. V shed 4 bases and J shed 2 bases, with 3 bases lying between them. The CDR3 sequence is 11 residues long. The germline gives CDR1 GTSNPN, CDR2 SVGIG (reference sequence). Staining for CD45RO/CCR7/CD25/CD127/CD95/CD27 allowed sorting of CD4+ naive, central memory, regulatory and stem cell-like memory cells. Study-level findings and limits: Among all four CD4+ subsets, Type 1 diabetes patients had TCRB CDR3s that were moderately but significantly shorter. Junctions at VDJ sites from type 1 diabetes patients had fewer insertions and more deletions.

Reverse transcription of all isolated RNA meant that expressed TCRB transcripts were sequenced. Sequenced by immunoSEQ multiplex PCR; TCRdb stores in-frame clones only, minus some. This table holds roughly 310,000 clones, approximately 10% found once. The sample was naive CD4+ T cells from blood. The TCR originated in a woman aged 30 to 39 in good health. The chain employs TRBV30 and TRBJ1-3; D is uncertain. This CDR3 reads CAWTAGNTIYF. CDR3 in DNA: TGTGCCTGGACCGCTGGAAACACCATATATTTT.